Listed below are T cell receptor beta chains from one sample, sequenced in a study of blood T cell repertoires in COVID-19. Clones were sequenced by immunoSEQ multiplex PCR, and TCRdb holds only the in-frame ones, with some missing. The sample lists over 95,000 clones, roughly 89% occurring once. The sample comprised peripheral blood. The source is a human donor with acute or convalescent COVID-19. The donor label of this sample is uncertain. Both conserved end residues are trimmed from each CDR3. The order of the fields is V gene, J gene, CDR3 protein.

v_call: TRBV5-4; j_call: TRBJ1-6; cdr3_aa: ASRIRESSYNSPLH
v_call: TRBV12-5; j_call: TRBJ1-2; cdr3_aa: ASGLVMQGEVYGYT
v_call: TRBV28; j_call: TRBJ1-1; cdr3_aa: ASSPGAQGNTEAF
v_call: TRBV11-3; j_call: TRBJ2-1; cdr3_aa: ASSLAPGAGDEQF
v_call: TRBV15; j_call: TRBJ2-7; cdr3_aa: ATSRDRLAYEQY
v_call: TRBV19; j_call: TRBJ2-3; cdr3_aa: ASSTPTQAGGPSTDTQY
v_call: TRBV10-3; j_call: TRBJ1-1; cdr3_aa: AISESNGAGGEAF
v_call: TRBV28; j_call: TRBJ1-2; cdr3_aa: ASSPGDRGGGGYT
v_call: TRBV6-5; j_call: TRBJ1-1; cdr3_aa: ASSYSGAINTEAF
v_call: TRBV5-4; j_call: TRBJ2-5; cdr3_aa: ASSTHGGGGETQY
v_call: TRBV4-2; j_call: TRBJ1-2; cdr3_aa: ASSQTSTGTYGYT
v_call: TRBV6-6; j_call: TRBJ2-7; cdr3_aa: ASSQGQAQYEQY
v_call: TRBV7-2; j_call: TRBJ2-7; cdr3_aa: ASSPGTGRDYYEQY
v_call: TRBV6-4; j_call: TRBJ2-2; cdr3_aa: ASSEGHYTGELF
v_call: TRBV6-2/TRBV6-3; j_call: TRBJ2-3; cdr3_aa: ASSYGGGLDTQY
v_call: TRBV6-6; j_call: TRBJ1-1; cdr3_aa: ASRENRGRAGN